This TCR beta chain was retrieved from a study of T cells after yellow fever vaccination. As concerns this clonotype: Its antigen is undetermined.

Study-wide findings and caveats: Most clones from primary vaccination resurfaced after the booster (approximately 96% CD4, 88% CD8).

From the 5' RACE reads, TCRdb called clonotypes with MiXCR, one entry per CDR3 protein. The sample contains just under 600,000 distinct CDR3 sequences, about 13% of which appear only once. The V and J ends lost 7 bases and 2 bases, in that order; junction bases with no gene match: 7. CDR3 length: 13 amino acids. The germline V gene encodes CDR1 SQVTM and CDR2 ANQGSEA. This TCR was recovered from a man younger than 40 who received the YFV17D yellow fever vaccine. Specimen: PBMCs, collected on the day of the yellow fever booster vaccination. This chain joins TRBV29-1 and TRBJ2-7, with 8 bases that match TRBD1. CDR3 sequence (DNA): TGCAGCGCCGGACAGGGCGCGGCCTACGAGCAGTACTTC. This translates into CSAGQGAAYEQYF.